This is a list of T cell receptor beta chains from one sample in a study of beta chain features in type 1 diabetes. The method was immunoSEQ multiplex PCR; TCRdb's version includes in-frame clones alone and lacks a portion of them. The data hold approximately 330,000 clones, with roughly 9.6% observed a single time. Specimen: naive CD4+ T cells from blood. These TCRs come from a woman aged 25-40 years in good health. The CDR3 runs from the conserved cysteine through the conserved F or W. The order of the fields is J gene, D gene, V gene, clone size, CDR3 protein, CDR3 DNA. D genes are given only for firm matches. A clone size is listed for some rows: how often the clone was seen (once, few, many), or a class if it is expanded.

J gene: TRBJ1-1; D gene: -; V gene: TRBV23-1; clone size: -; CDR3 protein: CASSQLGSGKENTEAFF; CDR3 DNA: TGCGCCAGCAGTCAACTGGGGTCAGGGAAAGAGAACACTGAAGCTTTCTTT
J gene: TRBJ1-1; D gene: -; V gene: TRBV7-9; clone size: -; CDR3 protein: CASSFPLNTEAFF; CDR3 DNA: TGTGCCAGCAGCTTTCCGTTGAACACTGAAGCTTTCTTT
J gene: TRBJ1-2; D gene: -; V gene: TRBV19; clone size: -; CDR3 protein: CASSAGTAGYTF; CDR3 DNA: TGTGCCAGTAGTGCTGGGACCGCGGGATACACCTTC
J gene: TRBJ1-1; D gene: -; V gene: TRBV7-8; clone size: few; CDR3 protein: CASSPPRQVVNTEAFF; CDR3 DNA: TGTGCCAGCAGTCCGCCGAGACAGGTGGTGAACACTGAAGCTTTCTTT
J gene: TRBJ1-2; D gene: TRBD1; V gene: TRBV5-4; clone size: -; CDR3 protein: CASSRGVQRQGPYGYTF; CDR3 DNA: TGTGCCAGCAGCAGGGGAGTCCAGAGACAGGGCCCCTATGGCTACACCTTC
J gene: TRBJ1-1; D gene: TRBD1; V gene: TRBV25-1; clone size: -; CDR3 protein: CASSFRTGGTEAFF; CDR3 DNA: TGTGCCAGCAGTTTCCGGACAGGGGGCACTGAAGCTTTCTTT
J gene: TRBJ2-5; D gene: -; V gene: TRBV28; clone size: -; CDR3 protein: CASSPKRGAETQYF; CDR3 DNA: TGTGCCAGCAGCCCAAAACGGGGGGCCGAGACCCAGTACTTC
J gene: TRBJ2-1; D gene: -; V gene: TRBV7-3; clone size: few; CDR3 protein: CASSFPQGSNEQFF; CDR3 DNA: TGTGCCAGCAGCTTCCCCCAGGGCTCCAATGAGCAGTTCTTC
J gene: TRBJ2-7; D gene: TRBD1; V gene: TRBV28; clone size: -; CDR3 protein: CASSLPPVTGEWNEQYF; CDR3 DNA: TGTGCCAGCAGTTTACCCCCGGTGACAGGGGAGTGGAACGAGCAGTACTTC
J gene: TRBJ2-3; D gene: -; V gene: TRBV13; clone size: few; CDR3 protein: CASSLSGWGGTDTQYF; CDR3 DNA: TGTGCCAGCAGCCTGTCCGGTTGGGGCGGCACAGATACGCAGTATTTT
J gene: TRBJ2-1; D gene: -; V gene: TRBV25-1; clone size: -; CDR3 protein: CASSTTQRLSHNEQFF; CDR3 DNA: TGTGCCAGTTCAACGACCCAGCGGCTATCCCACAATGAGCAGTTCTTC
J gene: TRBJ2-5; D gene: TRBD1; V gene: TRBV5-1; clone size: -; CDR3 protein: CASSFQGEETQYF; CDR3 DNA: TGCGCCAGCAGCTTTCAGGGGGAGGAGACCCAGTACTTC
J gene: TRBJ2-3; D gene: TRBD1; V gene: TRBV12-5; clone size: -; CDR3 protein: CASGVGQGATDTQYF; CDR3 DNA: TGTGCTAGTGGTGTCGGACAGGGGGCTACAGATACGCAGTATTTT